The present T cell receptor (beta chain) was sequenced within a study of PD-1 blockade in classical Hodgkin lymphoma. This CDR3 region has 14 residues. CDR1 and CDR2 from the germline V gene are MNHEY and SMNVEV (reference sequence). Between the trimmed V and J ends, which lost 5 bases and 0 bases, there was a span of 11 bases. Exposure to brentuximab vedotin varied, and each patient had relapsed following autologous stem cell transplantation. The data were produced by immunoSEQ multiplex PCR, yet TCRdb's version contains in-frame clones alone and is incomplete. This table holds roughly 50,000 clones, 81% found once.

The sequence came from a human donor with classical Hodgkin lymphoma. This chain uses TRBV27 with TRBJ2-7, with unresolved D. Here the sequenced sample was peripheral blood mononuclear cells (PBMCs), taken at baseline. The CDR3 DNA reads as TGTGCCAGCAGTCCCGCCGGGCCCTCCTACGAGCAGTACTTC. It yields the protein CASSPAGPSYEQYF.